The TCR beta chain described here comes from a study of blood T cell repertoires in COVID-19. The CDR3 is made up of 14 amino acids. The V gene end was trimmed by 4 bases and the J gene end by 5 bases; junction bases not matched to a gene: 3. From germline, CDR1 is LNHDA and CDR2 SQIVND (reference sequence). Sequencing used immunoSEQ multiplex PCR; TCRdb keeps in-frame clones, though not all of them. The sample has 150,000 to 200,000 clones; approximately 83% are singletons. Sequencing was carried out using peripheral blood. The chain uses TRBV19 and TRBJ2-1, with 9 nucleotides matching TRBD1. The source of this sequence is a man aged 50-60 years with active or convalescent COVID-19. The CDR3 sequence: CASSTGTGNNEQFF. The DNA of the CDR3 is TGTGCCAGTAGTACCGGGACAGGGAACAATGAGCAGTTCTTC.